This is a list of T cell receptor beta chains from one sample in a study of cytomegalovirus exposure and HLA in healthy donors. Here immunoSEQ multiplex PCR was the method, and the copy in TCRdb shows in-frame clones only, minus some. This table holds roughly 130,000 clones, over 85% found once. Source material: PBMCs. These receptors originate from a man aged 25-45 years in good health and CMV-seronegative. Both conserved end residues are part of each CDR3. D genes are given only for firm matches. Clone size is given for some rows only: seen once, a few or many times, or a class if the clone is expanded.

clone_size	v_call	j_call	d_call	cdr3_aa	cdr3_nt
-	TRBV27	TRBJ2-3	TRBD1	CASALTGDRGLADTQYF	TGTGCCAGCGCCCTGACCGGGGACAGGGGGCTGGCAGATACGCAGTATTTT
-	TRBV4-2	TRBJ1-6	TRBD1	CASSQDRDSYSPLHF	TGTGCCAGCAGCCAAGATAGGGACAGCTATTCACCCCTCCACTTT
-	TRBV7-9	TRBJ1-2	TRBD1	CASSLKGQDRGTGGYTF	TGTGCCAGCAGCTTAAAGGGCCAGGACAGGGGGACGGGAGGCTACACCTTC
-	TRBV5-6	TRBJ1-3	-	CASSLGLGHSGNTIYF	TGTGCCAGCAGCTTGGGCCTGGGCCACTCTGGAAACACCATATATTTT
-	TRBV27	TRBJ1-1	-	CASSPMTGEAFF	TGTGCCAGCAGCCCAATGACAGGCGAAGCTTTCTTT
-	TRBV27	TRBJ2-1	TRBD2	CASSSPTSGAAVQFF	TGTGCCAGCAGTTCGCCGACTAGCGGGGCGGCGGTGCAGTTCTTC
-	TRBV20-1	TRBJ2-7	-	CSASDRYEQYF	TGCAGTGCGAGTGACAGATACGAGCAGTACTTC
-	TRBV5-4	TRBJ2-2	TRBD2	CASSRNTGTSGDGELFF	TGTGCCAGCAGCAGGAATACTGGGACTAGCGGGGACGGGGAGCTGTTTTTT
-	TRBV5-4	TRBJ1-6	-	CASSSPGQTNSPLHF	TGTGCCAGCAGCTCACCGGGACAAACGAATTCACCCCTCCACTTT
-	TRBV19	TRBJ1-5	-	CASTFHRDSNQPQHF	TGTGCCAGCACCTTTCACAGGGATAGCAATCAGCCCCAGCATTTT
once	TRBV25-1	TRBJ1-2	-	CASSEYGGYYGYTF	TGTGCCAGCAGTGAATATGGGGGCTACTATGGCTACACCTTC
few	TRBV2	TRBJ2-7	-	CASKEGPLEDEQYF	TGTGCCAGCAAAGAGGGCCCCCTAGAAGACGAGCAGTACTTC
-	TRBV7-2	TRBJ2-7	TRBD2	CASSLESGGPNEQYF	TGTGCCAGCAGCTTAGAGTCGGGGGGGCCGAACGAGCAGTACTTC
once	TRBV7-9	TRBJ2-7	TRBD1	CASSGTGLDEQYF	TGTGCCAGCAGCGGGACAGGGCTTGACGAGCAGTACTTC
-	TRBV6-5	TRBJ1-2	-	CASQTVMNGYTF	TGTGCCAGCCAGACAGTAATGAATGGCTACACCTTC
few	TRBV28	TRBJ2-1	-	CASSFLGGAEQFF	TGTGCCAGCAGTTTCTTGGGGGGGGCTGAGCAGTTCTTC
-	TRBV27	TRBJ1-2	-	CASSLGESYGYTF	TGTGCCAGCAGTTTAGGGGAGAGCTATGGCTACACCTTC
-	TRBV15	TRBJ1-2	-	CATSREDINYGYTF	TGTGCCACCAGCAGAGAAGACATTAACTATGGCTACACCTTC
-	TRBV14	TRBJ2-5	-	CASSQDQGTIQETQYF	TGTGCCAGCAGCCAAGATCAGGGGACAATTCAAGAGACCCAGTACTTC
-	TRBV27	TRBJ2-7	TRBD2	CASSSIGLAGGYEQYF	TGTGCCAGCAGTTCAATAGGACTAGCGGGGGGCTACGAGCAGTACTTC
few	TRBV18	TRBJ2-7	-	CASSDQGNSYEQYF	TGTGCCAGCTCAGACCAGGGGAACTCCTACGAGCAGTACTTC
-	TRBV7-9	TRBJ1-1	TRBD1	CASSFRGQGAWTEAFF	TGTGCCAGCAGCTTTCGTGGGCAGGGGGCGTGGACTGAAGCTTTCTTT
-	TRBV4-1	TRBJ1-5	-	CASSQENGGYRPQHF	TGCGCCAGCAGCCAAGAAAACGGGGGATACCGTCCCCAGCATTTT
-	TRBV10-3	TRBJ2-6	-	CAISEWAGNSGANVLTF	TGTGCCATCAGTGAGTGGGCAGGCAACTCTGGGGCCAACGTCCTGACTTTC
-	TRBV29-1	TRBJ2-6	-	CSVGPRSGANVLTF	TGCAGCGTTGGTCCGAGATCAGGGGCCAACGTCCTGACTTTC
-	TRBV13	TRBJ1-2	TRBD1	CASSLGGTGNGYTF	TGTGCCAGCAGCTTAGGGGGGACAGGGAATGGCTACACCTTC
-	TRBV11-2	TRBJ2-3	TRBD2	CASNLAGGWRNTQYF	TGTGCCAGCAATCTAGCGGGGGGGTGGAGGAATACGCAGTATTTT
once	TRBV15	TRBJ2-3	-	CAASRRGPTDTQYF	TGTGCCGCCAGCAGGCGGGGGCCCACAGATACGCAGTATTTT
once	TRBV5-1	TRBJ2-5	TRBD1	CASKTGVLIETQYF	TGCGCCAGCAAGACAGGGGTCCTCATAGAGACCCAGTACTTC
-	TRBV5-1	TRBJ2-3	TRBD1	CASSSSYRGTTDTQYF	TGCGCCAGCAGCTCGAGTTACAGGGGAACAACAGATACGCAGTATTTT
-	TRBV10-3	TRBJ1-5	-	CAISDRDQPQHF	TGTGCCATCAGTGATCGCGATCAGCCCCAGCATTTT
-	TRBV15	TRBJ1-6	-	CATSRPQGQEVNSPLHF	TGTGCCACCAGCAGACCGCAGGGTCAAGAGGTCAATTCACCCCTCCACTTT
few	TRBV28	TRBJ1-5	-	CASSLPGHSNQPQHF	TGTGCCAGCAGTTTGCCGGGTCATAGCAATCAGCCCCAGCATTTT
once	TRBV2	TRBJ1-4	-	CASRRQSAKSEKLFF	TGTGCCAGCAGGAGACAGAGTGCAAAGTCGGAAAAACTGTTTTTT
once	TRBV5-1	TRBJ2-2	TRBD2	CASNPLAGENTGELFF	TGCGCCAGCAACCCTCTTGCGGGGGAAAACACCGGGGAGCTGTTTTTT
-	TRBV6-6	TRBJ2-3	-	CASSYSSGTDTQYF	TGTGCCAGCAGTTACTCCTCGGGCACAGATACGCAGTATTTT
-	TRBV29-1	TRBJ1-2	-	CSVGTFGIGYTF	TGCAGCGTTGGGACATTCGGAATTGGCTACACCTTC
-	TRBV6-5	TRBJ1-6	-	CASSYDRTNTPLHF	TGTGCCAGCAGTTACGACAGGACCAATACACCCCTCCACTTT
-	TRBV6-6	TRBJ2-7	-	CASSSASGTRYTEQYF	TGTGCCAGCAGTTCCGCCTCCGGGACAAGGTACACCGAGCAGTACTTC
once	TRBV6-4	TRBJ1-2	-	CASSDSSGDGYTF	TGTGCCAGCAGTGACTCGAGCGGGGACGGCTACACCTTC
-	TRBV10-3	TRBJ2-1	TRBD2	CAILAGGLNEQFF	TGTGCCATACTAGCGGGGGGGCTCAATGAGCAGTTCTTC
-	TRBV4-1	TRBJ1-1	-	CASSREGRKNTEAFF	TGCGCCAGCAGCCGGGAGGGTCGCAAGAACACTGAAGCTTTCTTT
-	TRBV28	TRBJ2-7	-	CASSPRFPPWEQYF	TGTGCCAGCAGCCCTAGATTCCCTCCCTGGGAGCAGTACTTC
-	TRBV9	TRBJ1-6	-	CASSSRPGDSPLHF	TGTGCCAGCAGCTCCCGACCAGGGGATTCACCCCTCCACTTT
few	TRBV11-2	TRBJ2-2	TRBD1	CASSSDRGVGELFF	TGTGCCAGCAGCTCCGACAGGGGCGTCGGGGAGCTGTTTTTT
-	TRBV19	TRBJ2-2	TRBD1	CASSIGQGRSTGELFF	TGTGCCAGTAGTATAGGACAGGGGAGAAGTACCGGGGAGCTGTTTTTT
-	TRBV27	TRBJ2-7	TRBD1	CASKRQGADEQYF	TGTGCCAGCAAAAGACAGGGGGCCGACGAGCAGTACTTC
-	TRBV6-5	TRBJ1-1	-	CASSYRSRGDTEAFF	TGTGCCAGCAGTTACAGGAGCAGGGGCGACACTGAAGCTTTCTTT
-	TRBV5-5	TRBJ1-6	-	CASSFGSLNSPLHF	TGTGCCAGCAGCTTCGGGAGCCTTAATTCACCCCTCCACTTT
-	TRBV5-1	TRBJ2-7	-	CASRPLGGLGEQYF	TGCGCCAGCAGGCCCCTGGGGGGGCTCGGGGAGCAGTACTTC
-	TRBV5-1	TRBJ1-2	TRBD1	CASSLWGQGKLYGYTF	TGCGCCAGCAGCTTGTGGGGACAGGGCAAACTCTATGGCTACACCTTC
few	TRBV9	TRBJ1-5	TRBD1	CASSLGQGGTQPQHF	TGTGCCAGCAGCCTCGGACAGGGGGGAACTCAGCCCCAGCATTTT